One sample yielded the 3 T cell receptor beta chains listed below, sequenced in a study of cytomegalovirus exposure and HLA in healthy donors. Amplification used 60 Vbeta primers and 13 Jbeta primers. Measured with immunoSEQ multiplex PCR; TCRdb has only the in-frame clones, and not every one. The sample has 100,000 to 120,000 clones, around 85% seen once. The material sequenced was PBMCs. These receptors were collected from a middle-aged man in good health and CMV-seronegative.

The V call is TRBV4-2, the J call TRBJ1-5; the D gene is possibly TRBD1 (5 bases). Germline values: CDR1 LGHNA, CDR2 YNFKEQ. V dropped 0 bases and J dropped 0 bases, with 12 bases sitting between them. The CDR3 loop spans 17 amino acids. The CDR3 loop is CASSQEVQGISNQPQHF. The CDR3 DNA reads as TGTGCCAGCAGCCAAGAGGTTCAGGGAATTAGCAATCAGCCCCAGCATTTT.

The chain joins TRBV6-5 to TRBJ2-2; the D is unclear. Trimming stripped 6 bases from V and 2 bases from J, with 13 bases between. CDR1 is MNHEY, CDR2 SVGAGI, per germline. CDR3 length: 15 residues. In DNA, the CDR3 is TGTGCCAGCAGCCTCAGTCTGGGCAACACCGGGGAGCTGTTTTTT. As protein: CASSLSLGNTGELFF.

The genes are TRBV19 and TRBJ1-1, with D tentatively TRBD1 (6 bases). Germline V CDR1 and CDR2: LNHDA, SQIVND (reference sequence). The CDR3 loop spans 15 amino acids. V lost 6 bases, J lost 5 bases, and 19 bases lay in between. Here the CDR3 reads CASSTPTGIYTEAFF. The CDR3 nucleotides read TGTGCCAGTAGCACACCAACAGGGATATATACTGAAGCTTTCTTT.